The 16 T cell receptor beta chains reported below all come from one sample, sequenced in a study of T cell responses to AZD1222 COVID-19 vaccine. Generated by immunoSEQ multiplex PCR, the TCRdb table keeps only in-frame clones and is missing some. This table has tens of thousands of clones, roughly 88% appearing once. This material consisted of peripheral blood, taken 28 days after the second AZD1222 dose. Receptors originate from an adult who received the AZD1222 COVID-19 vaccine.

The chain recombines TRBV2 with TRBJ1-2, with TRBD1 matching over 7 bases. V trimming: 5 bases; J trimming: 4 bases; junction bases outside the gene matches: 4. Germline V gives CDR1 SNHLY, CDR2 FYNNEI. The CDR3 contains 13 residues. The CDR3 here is CASSLQGSYGYTF. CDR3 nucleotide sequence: TGTGCCAGCAGTTTACAGGGGAGCTATGGCTACACCTTC. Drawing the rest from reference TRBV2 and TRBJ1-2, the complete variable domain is EPEVTQTPSHQVTQMGQEVILRCVPISNHLYFYWYRQILGQKVEFLVSFYNNEISEKSEIFDDQFSVERPDGSNFTLKIRSTKLEDSAMYFCASSLQGSYGYTFGSGTRLTVV.

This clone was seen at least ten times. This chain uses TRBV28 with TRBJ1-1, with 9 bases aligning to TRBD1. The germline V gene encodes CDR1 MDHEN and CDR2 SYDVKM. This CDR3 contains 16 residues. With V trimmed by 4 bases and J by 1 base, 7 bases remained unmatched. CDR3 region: CASSSIGTGKNTEAFF. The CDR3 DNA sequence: TGTGCCAGCAGTTCTATAGGGACAGGGAAGAACACTGAAGCTTTCTTT.

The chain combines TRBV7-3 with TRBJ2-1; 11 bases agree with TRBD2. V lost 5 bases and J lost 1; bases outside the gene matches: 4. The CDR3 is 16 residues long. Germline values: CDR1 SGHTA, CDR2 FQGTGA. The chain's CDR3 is CASSEGLAESYNEQFF. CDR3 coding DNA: TGTGCCAGCAGCGAGGGACTAGCGGAGTCCTACAATGAGCAGTTCTTC.

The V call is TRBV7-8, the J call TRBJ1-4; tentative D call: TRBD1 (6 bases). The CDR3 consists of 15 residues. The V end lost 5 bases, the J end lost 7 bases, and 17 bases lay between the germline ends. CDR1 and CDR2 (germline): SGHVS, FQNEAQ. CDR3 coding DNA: TGTGCCAGCAGCCAAGGGGGGGCGCCTGGTGAAAAACTGTTTTTT. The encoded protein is CASSQGGAPGEKLFF.

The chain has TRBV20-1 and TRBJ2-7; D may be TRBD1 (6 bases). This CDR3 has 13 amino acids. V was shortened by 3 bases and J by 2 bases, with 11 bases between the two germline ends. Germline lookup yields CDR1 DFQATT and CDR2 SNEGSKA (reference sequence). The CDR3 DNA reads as TGCAGTGCTAGTACGTCAGGGGCCTACGAGCAGTACTTC. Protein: CSASTSGAYEQYF.

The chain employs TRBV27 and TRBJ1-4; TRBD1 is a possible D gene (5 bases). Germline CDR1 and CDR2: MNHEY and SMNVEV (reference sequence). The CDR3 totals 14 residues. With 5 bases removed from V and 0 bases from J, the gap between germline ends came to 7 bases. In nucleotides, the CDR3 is TGTGCCAGCAGTCTGACAGCAACTAATGAAAAACTGTTTTTT. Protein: CASSLTATNEKLFF.

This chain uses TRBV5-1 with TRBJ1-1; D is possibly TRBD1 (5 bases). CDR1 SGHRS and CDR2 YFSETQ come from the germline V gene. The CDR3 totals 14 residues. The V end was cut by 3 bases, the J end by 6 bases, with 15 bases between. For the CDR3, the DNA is TGCGCCAGCAGCTCGGGTGGGGGGGTCGCTGAAGCTTTCTTT. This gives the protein CASSSGGGVAEAFF.

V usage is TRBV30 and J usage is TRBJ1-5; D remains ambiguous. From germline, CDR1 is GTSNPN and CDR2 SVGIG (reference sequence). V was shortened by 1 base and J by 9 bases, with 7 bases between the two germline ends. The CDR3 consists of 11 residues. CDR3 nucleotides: TGTGCCTGGAGTGACCGAGGGCCCCAGCATTTT. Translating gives CAWSDRGPQHF. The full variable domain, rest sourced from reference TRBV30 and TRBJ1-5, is SQTIHQWPATLVQPVGSPLSLECTVEGTSNPNLYWYRQAAGRGLQLLFYSVGIGQISSEVPQNLSASRPQDRQFILSSKKLLLSDSGFYLCAWSDRGPQHFGDGTRLSIL.

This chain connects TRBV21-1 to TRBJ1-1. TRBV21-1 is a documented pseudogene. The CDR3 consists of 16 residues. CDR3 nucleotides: TGTGCCAGCAGCAAAGTGCCCGGAGGTTTGAACACTGAAGCTTTCTTT. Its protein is CASSKVPGGLNTEAFF.

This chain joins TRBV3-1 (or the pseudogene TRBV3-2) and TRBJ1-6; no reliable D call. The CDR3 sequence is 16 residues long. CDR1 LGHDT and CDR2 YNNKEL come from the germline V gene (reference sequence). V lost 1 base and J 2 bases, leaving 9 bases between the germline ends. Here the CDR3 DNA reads TGTGCCAGCAGCCAAGCTGACCTCGCCTATAATTCACCCCTCCACTTT. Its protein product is CASSQADLAYNSPLHF.

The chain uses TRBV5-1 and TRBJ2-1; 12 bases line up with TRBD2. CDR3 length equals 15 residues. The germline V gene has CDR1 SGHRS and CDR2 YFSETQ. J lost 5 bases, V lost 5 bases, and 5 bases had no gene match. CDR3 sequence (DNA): TGCGCCAGCAGTAAAAGGACTAGCGGGAACAATGAGCAGTTCTTC. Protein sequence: CASSKRTSGNNEQFF. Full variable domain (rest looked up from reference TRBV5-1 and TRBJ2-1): KAGVTQTPRYLIKTRGQQVTLSCSPISGHRSVSWYQQTPGQGLQFLFEYFSETQRNKGNFPGRFSGRQFSNSRSEMNVSTLELGDSALYLCASSKRTSGNNEQFFGPGTRLTVL.

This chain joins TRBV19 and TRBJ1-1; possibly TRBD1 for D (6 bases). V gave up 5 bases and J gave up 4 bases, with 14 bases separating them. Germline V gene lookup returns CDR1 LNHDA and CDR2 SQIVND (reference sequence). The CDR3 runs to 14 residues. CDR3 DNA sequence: TGTGCCAGTAGTCCGCCAGGGGCGGGCACTGAAGCTTTCTTT. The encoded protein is CASSPPGAGTEAFF.

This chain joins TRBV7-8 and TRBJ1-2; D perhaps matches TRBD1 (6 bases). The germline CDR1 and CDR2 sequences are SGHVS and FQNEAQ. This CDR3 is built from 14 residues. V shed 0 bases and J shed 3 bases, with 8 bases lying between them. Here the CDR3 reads CASSLAGAHYGYTF. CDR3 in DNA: TGTGCCAGCAGCTTAGCGGGGGCCCACTATGGCTACACCTTC.

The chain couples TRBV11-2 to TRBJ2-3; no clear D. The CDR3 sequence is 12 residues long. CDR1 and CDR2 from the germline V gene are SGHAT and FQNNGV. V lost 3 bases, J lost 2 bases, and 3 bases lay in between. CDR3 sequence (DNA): TGTGCCAGCAGCTTTTACACAGATACGCAGTATTTT. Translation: CASSFYTDTQYF.

The CDR3 sequence is CASSEWGRGVGTEAFF. The CDR3 nucleotides read TGTGCCAGCAGTGAATGGGGACGGGGCGTGGGTACTGAAGCTTTCTTT. The V and J genes are TRBV2 and TRBJ1-1; the D gene is possibly TRBD1 (5 bases). The V end lost 2 bases, the J end lost 5 bases, and 18 bases lay between the germline ends. This CDR3 comprises 16 residues. Germline values: CDR1 SNHLY, CDR2 FYNNEI.

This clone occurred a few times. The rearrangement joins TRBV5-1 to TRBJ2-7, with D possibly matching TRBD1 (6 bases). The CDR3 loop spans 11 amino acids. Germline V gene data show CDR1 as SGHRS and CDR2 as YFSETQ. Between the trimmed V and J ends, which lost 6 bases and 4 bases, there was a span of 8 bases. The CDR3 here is CASKGEYEQYF. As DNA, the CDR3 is TGCGCCAGCAAGGGGGAATACGAGCAGTACTTC.